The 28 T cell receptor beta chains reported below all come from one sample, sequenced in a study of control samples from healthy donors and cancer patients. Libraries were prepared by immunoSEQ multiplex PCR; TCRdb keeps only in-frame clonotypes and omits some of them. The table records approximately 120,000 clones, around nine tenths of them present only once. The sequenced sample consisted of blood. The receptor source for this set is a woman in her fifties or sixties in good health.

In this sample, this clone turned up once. CDR3 region: CASSGALNGEKLFF. In DNA form, the CDR3 reads TGTGCCAGCAGCGGAGCCCTAAATGGAGAAAAACTGTTTTTT. The V gene is TRBV9, the J gene TRBJ1-4; D not resolved. Trimming took 3 bases from V and 8 from J, leaving 14 bases between them. Germline V gene sequence: CDR1 SGDLS, CDR2 YYNGEE. The CDR3 sequence is 14 residues long.

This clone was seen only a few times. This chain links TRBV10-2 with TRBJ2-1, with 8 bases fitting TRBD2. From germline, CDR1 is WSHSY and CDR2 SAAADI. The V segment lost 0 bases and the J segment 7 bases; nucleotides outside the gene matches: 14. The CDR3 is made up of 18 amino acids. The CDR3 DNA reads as TGCGCCAGCAGTGAGTCGACTATAACGGGAGGGCCCGATAATGAGCAGTTCTTC. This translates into CASSESTITGGPDNEQFF.

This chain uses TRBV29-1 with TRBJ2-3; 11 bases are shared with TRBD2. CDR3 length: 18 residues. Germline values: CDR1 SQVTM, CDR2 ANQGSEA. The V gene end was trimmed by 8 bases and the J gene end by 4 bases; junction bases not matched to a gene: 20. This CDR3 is CSSGRYTFSGRDPDTQYF. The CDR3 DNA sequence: TGCAGCTCAGGACGATATACCTTTAGCGGGAGGGACCCAGATACGCAGTATTTT.

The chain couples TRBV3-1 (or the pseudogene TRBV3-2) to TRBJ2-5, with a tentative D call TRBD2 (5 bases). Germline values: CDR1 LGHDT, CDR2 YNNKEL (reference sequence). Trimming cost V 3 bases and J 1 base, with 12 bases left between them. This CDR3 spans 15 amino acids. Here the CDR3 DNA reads TGTGCCAGCAGCCAGGAGGAAAGGATCCAAGAGACCCAGTACTTC. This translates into CASSQEERIQETQYF.

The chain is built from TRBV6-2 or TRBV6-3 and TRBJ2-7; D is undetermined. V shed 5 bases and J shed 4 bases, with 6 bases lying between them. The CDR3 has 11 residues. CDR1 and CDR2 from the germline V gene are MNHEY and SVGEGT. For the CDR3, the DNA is TGTGCCAGCAGTAGCCTTTACGAGCAGTACGTC. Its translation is CASSSLYEQYV.

CDR3 in amino acids: CASSLVGGQSKNIQYF. CDR3 nucleotides: TGTGCCAGCAGCTTAGTGGGGGGACAGAGCAAAAACATTCAGTACTTC. V gene TRBV11-2 combines with J gene TRBJ2-4; TRBD1 is a possible D gene (7 bases). The germline gives CDR1 SGHAT, CDR2 FQNNGV. V lost 1 base to trimming and J lost 3 bases, with 13 bases between them. This CDR3 has 16 residues.

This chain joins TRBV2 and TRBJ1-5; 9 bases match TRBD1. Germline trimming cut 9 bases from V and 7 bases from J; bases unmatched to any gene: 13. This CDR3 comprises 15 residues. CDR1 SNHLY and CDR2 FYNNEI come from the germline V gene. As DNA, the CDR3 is TGTGCCAGTATGCCGGGACAGGGCTCCAAACAGCCCCAGCATTTT. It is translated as CASMPGQGSKQPQHF.

The DNA of the CDR3 is TGCAGCGCCCGACAGGCTAACTATGGCTACACCTTC. Translation: CSARQANYGYTF. V and J are TRBV29-1 and TRBJ1-2; TRBD1 is a possible D gene (6 bases). V lost 7 bases and J lost 0, with 9 bases in between. Germline CDR1 is SQVTM and CDR2 is ANQGSEA. The CDR3 runs 12 residues.

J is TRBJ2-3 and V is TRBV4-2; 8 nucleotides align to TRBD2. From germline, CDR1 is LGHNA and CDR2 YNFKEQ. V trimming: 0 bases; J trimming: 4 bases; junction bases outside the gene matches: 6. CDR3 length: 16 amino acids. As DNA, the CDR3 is TGTGCCAGCAGCCAAGACCCAGCGGGGGTGGCAGATACGCAGTATTTT. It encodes CASSQDPAGVADTQYF.

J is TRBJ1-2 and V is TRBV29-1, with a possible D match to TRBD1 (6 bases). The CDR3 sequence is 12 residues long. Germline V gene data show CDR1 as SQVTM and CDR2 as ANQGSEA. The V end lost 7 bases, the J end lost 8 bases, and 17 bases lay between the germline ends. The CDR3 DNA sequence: TGCAGCGCCGCGCAGGGGCTAAGGGGCTACACCTTC. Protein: CSAAQGLRGYTF.

CDR3 residues: CASSRGGNTDTQYF. The CDR3 DNA reads TGTGCCAGCTCACGCGGGGGAAACACAGATACGCAGTATTTT. The chain links TRBV18 to TRBJ2-3, with 7 positions matching TRBD2. Germline V gives CDR1 KGHSH, CDR2 LQKENI. CDR3 length: 14 amino acids. Trimming removed 4 bases from V and 2 bases from J; junction bases left unmatched: 3.

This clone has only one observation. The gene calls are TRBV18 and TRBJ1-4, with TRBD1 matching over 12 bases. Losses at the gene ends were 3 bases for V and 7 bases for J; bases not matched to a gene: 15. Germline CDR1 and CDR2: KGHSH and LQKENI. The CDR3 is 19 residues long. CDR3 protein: CASSPQGQGASTRSEKLFF. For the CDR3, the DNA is TGTGCCAGCTCACCTCAGGGACAGGGGGCCAGTACAAGAAGTGAAAAACTGTTTTTT.

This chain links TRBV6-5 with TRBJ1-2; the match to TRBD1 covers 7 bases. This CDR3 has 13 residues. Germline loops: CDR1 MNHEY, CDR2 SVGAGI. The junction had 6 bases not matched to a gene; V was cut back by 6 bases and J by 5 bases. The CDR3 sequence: CASSSTGTYGYTF. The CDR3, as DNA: TGTGCCAGCAGCTCGACAGGGACTTATGGCTACACCTTC.

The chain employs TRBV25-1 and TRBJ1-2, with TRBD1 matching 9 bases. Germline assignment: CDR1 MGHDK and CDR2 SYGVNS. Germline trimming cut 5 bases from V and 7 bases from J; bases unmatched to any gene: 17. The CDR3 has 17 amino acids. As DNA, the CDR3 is TGTGCCAGCAGTAATTCGGGACAGGGCAGAATCTACGCTGGCTACACCTTC. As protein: CASSNSGQGRIYAGYTF.

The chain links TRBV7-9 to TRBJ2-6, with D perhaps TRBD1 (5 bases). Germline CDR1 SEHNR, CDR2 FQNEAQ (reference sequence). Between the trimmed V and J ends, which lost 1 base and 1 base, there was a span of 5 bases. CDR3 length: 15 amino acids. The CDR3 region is CASSLEGSGANVLTF. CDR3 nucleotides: TGTGCCAGCAGCTTAGAGGGGTCTGGGGCCAACGTCCTGACTTTC. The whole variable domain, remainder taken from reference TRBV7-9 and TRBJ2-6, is DTGVSQNPRHKITKRGQNVTFRCDPISEHNRLYWYRQTLGQGPEFLTYFQNEAQLEKSRLLSDRFSAERPKGSFSTLEIQRTEQGDSAMYLCASSLEGSGANVLTFGAGSRLTVL.

CDR3: CASIPTGGKETQYF. CDR3 sequence (DNA): TGTGCCAGCATCCCAACAGGGGGGAAAGAGACCCAGTACTTC. The chain uses TRBV5-4 and TRBJ2-5; 8 bases align to TRBD1. CDR3 length equals 14 residues. Germline V gene lookup returns CDR1 SGHNT and CDR2 YYREEE (reference sequence). The J segment lost 3 bases and the V segment lost 6 bases, leaving 7 bases of the junction unmatched. Combining the CDR3 with reference TRBV5-4 and TRBJ2-5 gives the whole variable domain ETGVTQSPTHLIKTRGQQVTLRCSSQSGHNTVSWYQQALGQGPQFIFQYYREEENGRGNFPPRFSGLQFPNYSSELNVNALELDDSALYLCASIPTGGKETQYFGPGTRLLVL.

This CDR3 reads CASSLDVVRGTGGQPQHF. The CDR3 DNA reads TGTGCCAGCAGCTTAGACGTTGTGAGGGGGACAGGGGGCCAGCCCCAGCATTTT. The V and J genes are TRBV7-2 and TRBJ1-5; TRBD1 aligns across 12 bases. With 1 base clipped from V and 7 bases from J, the junction kept 11 bases outside the gene matches. This CDR3 has 18 amino acids. Per the germline V gene, CDR1 is SGHTA and CDR2 is FQGNSA.

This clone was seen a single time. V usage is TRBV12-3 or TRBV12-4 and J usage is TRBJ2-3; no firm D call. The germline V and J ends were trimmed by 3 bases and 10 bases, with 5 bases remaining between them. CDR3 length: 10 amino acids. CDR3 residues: CASSLSAQYF. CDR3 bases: TGTGCCAGCAGTTTGAGCGCGCAGTATTTT.

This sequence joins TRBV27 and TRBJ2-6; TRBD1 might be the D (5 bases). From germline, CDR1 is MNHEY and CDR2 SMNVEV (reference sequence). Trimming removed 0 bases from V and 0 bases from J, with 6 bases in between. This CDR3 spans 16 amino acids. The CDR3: CASSLSTASGANVLTF. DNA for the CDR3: TGTGCCAGCAGTTTATCGACAGCCTCTGGGGCCAACGTCCTGACTTTC.

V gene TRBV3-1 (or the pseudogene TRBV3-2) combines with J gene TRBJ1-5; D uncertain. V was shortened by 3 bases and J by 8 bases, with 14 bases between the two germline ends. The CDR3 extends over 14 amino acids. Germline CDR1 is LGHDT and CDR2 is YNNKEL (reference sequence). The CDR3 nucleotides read TGTGCCAGCAGCCATTCAGGACGAGCGGAGCCCCAGCATTTT. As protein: CASSHSGRAEPQHF.

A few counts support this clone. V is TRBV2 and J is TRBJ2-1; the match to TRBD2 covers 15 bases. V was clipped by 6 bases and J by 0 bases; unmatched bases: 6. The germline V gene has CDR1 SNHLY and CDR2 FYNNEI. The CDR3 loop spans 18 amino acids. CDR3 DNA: TGTGCCAGCAGGGGACTAGCGGGGGGCCTCAGCTCCTACAATGAGCAGTTCTTC. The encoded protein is CASRGLAGGLSSYNEQFF.

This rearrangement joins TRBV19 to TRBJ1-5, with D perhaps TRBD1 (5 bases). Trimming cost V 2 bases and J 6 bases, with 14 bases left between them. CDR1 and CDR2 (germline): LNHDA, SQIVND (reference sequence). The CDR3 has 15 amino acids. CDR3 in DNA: TGTGCCAGTAGTATACCCAGGGTAATCGGTCAGCCCCAGCATTTT. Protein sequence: CASSIPRVIGQPQHF.

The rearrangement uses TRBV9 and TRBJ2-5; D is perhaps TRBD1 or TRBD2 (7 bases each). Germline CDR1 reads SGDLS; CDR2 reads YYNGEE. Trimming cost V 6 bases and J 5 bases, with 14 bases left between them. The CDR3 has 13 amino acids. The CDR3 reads CASNQGGMETQYF. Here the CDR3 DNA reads TGTGCCAGCAACCAGGGGGGGATGGAGACCCAGTACTTC.

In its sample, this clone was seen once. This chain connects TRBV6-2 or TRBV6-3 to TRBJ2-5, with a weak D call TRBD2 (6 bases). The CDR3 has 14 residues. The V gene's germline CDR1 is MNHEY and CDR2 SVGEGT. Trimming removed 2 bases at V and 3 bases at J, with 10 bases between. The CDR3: CASSYPPGEETQYF. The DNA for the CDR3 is TGTGCCAGCAGTTACCCGCCGGGAGAAGAGACCCAGTACTTC.

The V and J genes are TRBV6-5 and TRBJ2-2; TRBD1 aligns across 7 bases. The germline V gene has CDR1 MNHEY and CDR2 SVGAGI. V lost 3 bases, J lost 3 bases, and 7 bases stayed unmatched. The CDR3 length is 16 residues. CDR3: CASSYQGVSDTGELFF. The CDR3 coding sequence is TGTGCCAGCAGTTATCAGGGGGTCTCCGACACCGGGGAGCTGTTTTTT.

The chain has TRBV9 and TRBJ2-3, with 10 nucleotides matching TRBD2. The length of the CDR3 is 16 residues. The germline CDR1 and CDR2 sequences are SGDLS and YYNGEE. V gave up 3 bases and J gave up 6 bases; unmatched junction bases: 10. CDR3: CASSAERGGPADTQYF. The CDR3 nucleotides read TGTGCCAGCAGCGCGGAGCGGGGGGGCCCGGCTGATACGCAGTATTTT.

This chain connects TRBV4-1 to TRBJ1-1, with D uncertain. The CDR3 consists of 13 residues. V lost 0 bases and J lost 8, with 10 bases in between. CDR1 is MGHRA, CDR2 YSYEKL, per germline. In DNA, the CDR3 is TGCGCCAGCAGCCAAGACTGGAATTGGGAAGCTTTCTTT. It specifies CASSQDWNWEAFF.

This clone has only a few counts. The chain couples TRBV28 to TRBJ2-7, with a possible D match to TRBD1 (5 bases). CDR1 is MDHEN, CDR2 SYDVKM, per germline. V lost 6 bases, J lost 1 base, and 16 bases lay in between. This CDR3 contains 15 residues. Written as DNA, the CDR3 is TGTGCCAGCAGGCGCGGTGGGTCAGGGTCCTACGAGCAGTACGTC. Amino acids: CASRRGGSGSYEQYV.